This T cell receptor (beta chain) came from a study of molecular identifiers for immune sequencing clone quantification. TCRdb passed the PCR reads through MiXCR, listing each CDR3 protein once. Of about 640,000 distinct CDR3 sequences listed, 20% are singletons. This CDR3 has 20 amino acids. The junction had 20 bases not matched to a gene; V was cut back by 2 bases and J by 5 bases. CDR1 and CDR2 from the germline V gene are SNHLY and FYNNEI. This clonotype was recorded a few times. Naive CD8 T cells were FACS-sorted by CD8+CD4-CCR7+CD45RA+ markers. This clonotype was sampled from a human donor in good health. Some libraries in this study had Jurkat cell RNA spiked in. The sequencing input was naive CD8+ T cells from blood, with Jurkat cell RNA spiked in. Indicated subset: FACS-sorted CD8+CD4-CCR7+CD45RA+ naive T cells. The chain joins TRBV2 to TRBJ2-1; TRBD2 aligns across 8 bases. The CDR3 nucleotides are TGTGCCAGCAGTGAACACCCATTGCCGGTCCCGGGGGGGCTGAACAATGAGCAGTTCTTC. Protein product: CASSEHPLPVPGGLNNEQFF.